This T cell receptor (beta chain) was profiled in a study of T-cell memory formation after mild COVID-19. TCRdb redid the calling of the 5' RACE reads with MiXCR, one entry per CDR3 protein. The data hold a few hundred thousand distinct CDR3 sequences, with around 15% observed a single time. Trimming took 0 bases from V and 5 from J; bases not matched to a gene: 8. The length of the CDR3 is 16 residues. The germline CDR1 and CDR2 sequences are LNHNV and YYDKDF (reference sequence). This clonotype was observed a few times. Input material: PBMCs or a T cell subset sorted from them (not recorded which). This clonotype originated in a man younger than 30 who had mild COVID-19 (a few samples of this study predate the infection). Cell type and time point are not known. V usage is TRBV15 and J usage is TRBJ2-5; TRBD2 agrees at 8 bases. CDR3 in DNA: TGTGCCACCAGCAGAGAGGCTAGCGGGCCTAGGGAGACCCAGTACTTC. Amino acids: CATSREASGPRETQYF.